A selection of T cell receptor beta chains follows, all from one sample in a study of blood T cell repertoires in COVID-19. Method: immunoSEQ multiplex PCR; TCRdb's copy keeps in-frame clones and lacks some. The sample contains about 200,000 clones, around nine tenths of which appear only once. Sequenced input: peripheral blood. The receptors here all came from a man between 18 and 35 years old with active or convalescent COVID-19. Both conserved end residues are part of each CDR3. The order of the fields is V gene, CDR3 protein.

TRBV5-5 CASSKTGTSGGDRTQYF
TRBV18 CASSPSTGSWDEAFF
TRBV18 CASSPRDRNYEQYF
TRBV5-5 CASSLVPGETQYF
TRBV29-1 CSVGTGGASGYGYTF
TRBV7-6 CASSLDAVVTGELFF
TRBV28 CASRAQGGDGELFF
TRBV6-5 CASKDRIGNQPQHF
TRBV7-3 CASSLGLAGETQYF
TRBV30 CAWSGRLAWKYQETQYF
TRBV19 CASSDALGLAGYNEQFF
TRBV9 CASSVDSFYSGNTIYF
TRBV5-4 CASSKETAADTQYF
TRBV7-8 CASSKTGSPYEQYF
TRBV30 CAWSPGTSDEQFF
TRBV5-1 CASSLPGYNEQFF
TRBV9 CASSAGFAANVLTF
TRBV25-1 CASSEGAYGYTF
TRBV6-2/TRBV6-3 CASSKGLAGVSSGELFF
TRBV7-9 CASSLGGQGEFF
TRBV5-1 CASSSGGDSYEQYF
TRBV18 CASSPPPGQTSNTEAFF
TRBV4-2 CASSQFTAGAFYNEQFF